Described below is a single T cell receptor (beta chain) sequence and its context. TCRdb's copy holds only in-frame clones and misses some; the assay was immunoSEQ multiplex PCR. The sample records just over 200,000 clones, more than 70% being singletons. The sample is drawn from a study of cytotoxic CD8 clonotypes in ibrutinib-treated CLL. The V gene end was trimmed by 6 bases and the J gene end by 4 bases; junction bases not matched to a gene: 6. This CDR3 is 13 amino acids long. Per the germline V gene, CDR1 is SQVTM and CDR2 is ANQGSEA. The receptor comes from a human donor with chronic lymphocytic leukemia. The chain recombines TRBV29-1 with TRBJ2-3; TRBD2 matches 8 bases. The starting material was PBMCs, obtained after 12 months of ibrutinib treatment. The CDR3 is CSVPGLGADTQYF. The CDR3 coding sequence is TGCAGCGTGCCGGGACTAGGTGCAGATACGCAGTATTTT.